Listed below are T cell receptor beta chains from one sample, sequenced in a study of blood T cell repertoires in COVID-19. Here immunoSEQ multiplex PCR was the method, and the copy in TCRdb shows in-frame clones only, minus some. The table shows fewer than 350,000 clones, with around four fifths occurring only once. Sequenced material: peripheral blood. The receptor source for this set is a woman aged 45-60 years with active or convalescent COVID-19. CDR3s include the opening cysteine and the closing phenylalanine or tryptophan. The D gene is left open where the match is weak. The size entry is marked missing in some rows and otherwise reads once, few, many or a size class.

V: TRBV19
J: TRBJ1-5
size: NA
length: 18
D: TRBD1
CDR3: CASSTEATGTGGDQPQHF
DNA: TGTGCCAGTAGTACGGAGGCCACCGGGACAGGGGGTGATCAGCCCCAGCATTTT

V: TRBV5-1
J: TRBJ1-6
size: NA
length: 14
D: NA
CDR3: CASSLGTLGAPLHF
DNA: TGCGCCAGCAGCTTAGGGACACTCGGCGCACCCCTCCACTTT

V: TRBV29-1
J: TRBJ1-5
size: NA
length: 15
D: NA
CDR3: CSVESSGQSNQPQHF
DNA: TGCAGCGTTGAGAGCTCAGGGCAAAGCAATCAGCCCCAGCATTTT

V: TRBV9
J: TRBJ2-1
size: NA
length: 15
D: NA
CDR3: CASSPHASGLAEQFF
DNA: TGTGCCAGCAGCCCCCATGCCAGCGGTTTGGCTGAGCAGTTCTTC

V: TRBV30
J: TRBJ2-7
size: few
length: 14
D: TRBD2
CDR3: CAWNLAGGTYEQYF
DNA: TGTGCCTGGAACTTAGCGGGAGGGACCTACGAGCAGTACTTC

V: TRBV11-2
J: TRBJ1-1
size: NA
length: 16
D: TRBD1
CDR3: CASSLGGTVKNTEAFF
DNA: TGTGCCAGCAGCTTAGGCGGGACAGTTAAGAACACTGAAGCTTTCTTT

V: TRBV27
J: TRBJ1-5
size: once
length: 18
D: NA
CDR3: CASSKIRVQGPRNQPQHF
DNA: TGTGCCAGCAGCAAAATTAGGGTCCAGGGGCCGAGAAATCAGCCCCAGCATTTT

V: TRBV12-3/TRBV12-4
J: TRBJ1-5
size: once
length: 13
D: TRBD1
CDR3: CASSRTGNQPQHF
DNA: TGTGCCAGCAGTCGGACAGGGAATCAGCCCCAGCATTTT

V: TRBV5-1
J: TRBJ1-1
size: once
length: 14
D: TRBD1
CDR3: CASSTGTGYTEAFF
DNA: TGCGCCAGCAGCACCGGGACAGGGTACACTGAAGCTTTCTTT

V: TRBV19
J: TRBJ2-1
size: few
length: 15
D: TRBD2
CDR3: CASRLHSGRGGEQFF
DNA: TGTGCCAGTAGGCTTCATAGCGGGAGGGGGGGTGAGCAGTTCTTC

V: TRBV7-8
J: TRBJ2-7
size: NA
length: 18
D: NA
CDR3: CASSETGGWVSGSYEQYF
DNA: TGTGCCAGCAGCGAAACAGGAGGTTGGGTTAGCGGTTCCTACGAGCAGTACTTC

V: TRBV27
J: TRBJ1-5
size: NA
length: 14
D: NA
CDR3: CASNSGGGNQPQHF
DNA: TGTGCCAGCAACAGCGGGGGGGGGAATCAGCCCCAGCATTTT

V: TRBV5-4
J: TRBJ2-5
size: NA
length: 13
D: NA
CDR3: CASSRDRQETQYF
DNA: TGTGCCAGCAGCCGAGACAGGCAAGAGACCCAGTACTTC

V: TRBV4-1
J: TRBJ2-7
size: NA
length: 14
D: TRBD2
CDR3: CASSPGGLAPGEYF
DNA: TGCGCCAGCAGCCCTGGGGGACTAGCGCCTGGGGAGTACTTC

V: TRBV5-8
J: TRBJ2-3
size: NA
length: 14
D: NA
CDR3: CASIPVGYTDTQYF
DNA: TGTGCCAGCATCCCCGTCGGGTACACAGATACGCAGTATTTT

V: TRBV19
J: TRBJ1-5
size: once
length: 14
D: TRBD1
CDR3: CASSIVTGTQPQHF
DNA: TGTGCCAGTAGTATAGTGACAGGGACTCAGCCCCAGCATTTT

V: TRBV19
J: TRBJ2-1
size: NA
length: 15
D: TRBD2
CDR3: CASTLIAGSYNEQFF
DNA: TGTGCCAGTACCCTTATAGCGGGGAGCTACAATGAGCAGTTCTTC

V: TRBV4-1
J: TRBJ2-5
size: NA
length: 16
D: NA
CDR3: CASSQVRGSPGETQYF
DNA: TGCGCCAGCAGCCAAGTAAGGGGGAGCCCCGGGGAGACCCAGTACTTC

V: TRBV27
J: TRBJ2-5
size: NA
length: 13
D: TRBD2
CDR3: CASAQREYETQYF
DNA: TGTGCCAGCGCACAGCGGGAGTATGAGACCCAGTACTTC

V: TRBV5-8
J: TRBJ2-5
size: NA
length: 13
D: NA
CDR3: CASRLLRSETQYF
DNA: TGTGCCAGCAGACTCCTCAGGTCCGAGACCCAGTACTTC

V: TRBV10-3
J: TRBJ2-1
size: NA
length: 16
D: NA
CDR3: CAISPNSGRAYNEQFF
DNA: TGTGCCATCAGCCCCAACTCGGGCAGGGCCTACAATGAGCAGTTCTTC

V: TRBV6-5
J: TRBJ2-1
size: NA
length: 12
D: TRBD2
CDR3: CASSYLRGVQFF
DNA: TGTGCCAGCAGTTACCTCCGGGGGGTGCAGTTCTTC

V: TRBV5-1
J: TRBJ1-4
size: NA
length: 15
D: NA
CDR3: CASSSGTYKEEKLFF
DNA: TGCGCCAGCAGCTCCGGGACATACAAGGAGGAAAAACTGTTTTTT

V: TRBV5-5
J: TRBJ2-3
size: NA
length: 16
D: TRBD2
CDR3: CASSLGLAGGVDTQYF
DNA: TGTGCCAGCAGCTTGGGACTAGCGGGAGGAGTAGATACGCAGTATTTT

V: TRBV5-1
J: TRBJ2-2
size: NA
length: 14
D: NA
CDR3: CASSLGQNTGELFF
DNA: TGCGCCAGCAGCTTGGGTCAGAACACCGGGGAGCTGTTTTTT

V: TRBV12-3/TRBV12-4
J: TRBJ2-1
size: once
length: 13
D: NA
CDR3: CASNPASYNEQFF
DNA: TGTGCCAGCAATCCTGCTAGCTACAATGAGCAGTTCTTC

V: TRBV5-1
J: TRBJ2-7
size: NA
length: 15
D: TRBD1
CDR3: CASSSGQGGIDEQYF
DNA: TGCGCCAGCAGCTCCGGACAGGGAGGTATTGACGAGCAGTACTTC

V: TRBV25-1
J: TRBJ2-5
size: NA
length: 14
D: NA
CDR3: CASSVGHWQETQYF
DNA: TGTGCCAGCAGTGTGGGACACTGGCAAGAGACCCAGTACTTC

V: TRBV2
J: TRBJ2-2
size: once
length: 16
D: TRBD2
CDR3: CASSAGLAGGRGELFF
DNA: TGTGCCAGCAGTGCGGGACTAGCGGGAGGGCGCGGGGAGCTGTTTTTT

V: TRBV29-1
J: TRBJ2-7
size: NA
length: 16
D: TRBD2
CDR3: CSVEVPLAGASYEQYF
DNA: TGCAGCGTTGAAGTTCCACTAGCGGGGGCCTCCTACGAGCAGTACTTC

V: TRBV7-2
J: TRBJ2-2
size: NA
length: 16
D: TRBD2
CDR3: CASSSSSGTNTGELFF
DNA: TGTGCCAGCAGCTCCTCTAGCGGGACGAACACCGGGGAGCTGTTTTTT

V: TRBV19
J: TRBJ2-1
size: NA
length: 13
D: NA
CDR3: CASSIIAYNEQFF
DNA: TGTGCCAGTAGTATTATAGCGTACAATGAGCAGTTCTTC